This T cell receptor beta chain was recorded in a study of blood T cells in healthy people across ages. Comments on this clonotype: A much larger clone differs from this one at a single base, so this may be a read error.

The V gene's germline CDR1 is SGHAT and CDR2 FQNNGV. The CDR3 consists of 12 residues. A second PCR, run for roughly 7 to 11 cycles, used a sample-barcoded 5' primer plus a J-beta primer mix. One entry per CDR3 protein results from TCRdb running MiXCR on the 5' RACE reads. The data show under 2 million distinct CDR3 sequences, roughly 32% seen once. The V and J genes are TRBV11-2 and TRBJ2-3; D remains unclear. The specimen sequenced was blood. The origin of this receptor is a woman aged 30 to 39 in good health. CDR3: CVSLRSTDTQYF. The CDR3, as DNA: TGTGTCAGCCTGCGGAGCACAGATACGCAGTATTTT.